The 26 T cell receptor beta chains reported below all come from one sample, sequenced in a study of CD8+ T cells in alopecia areata. Extraction and reverse transcription of RNA yielded cDNA as the sequencing template. Data came from immunoSEQ multiplex PCR; TCRdb stores just in-frame clones and leaves some out. The sample presents 8,300 or so clones, none singletons. Cells that came from pooled cutaneous lymph nodes were sorted using CD4, CD8alpha, NKG2D, NKG2ACE and other markers. The sequenced sample consisted of CD8+ T cells sorted from a lymph node. These receptors all stem from a C3H/HeJ mouse with alopecia areata. As its MHC haplotype, the strain has H2-k.

In this sample, this clone turned up many times. The gene names here belong to mouse. The read halts 4 residues ahead of the CDR3 end, with the missing end drawn from the germline J gene. The chain links TRBV19 to TRBJ2-1; D remains unclear. Trimming pared 1 base from V and 2 bases from J, leaving 4 bases between. Germline V gene lookup returns CDR1 FNHDT and CDR2 SITEND (reference sequence). The CDR3 has 13 amino acids. CDR3 in amino acids: CASSIRDYAEQFF. Incomplete CDR3 DNA: TGTGCCAGCAGTATAAGGGACTATGCT.

The sample holds many counts of this clone. The gene symbols are mouse symbols. Incomplete CDR3 DNA: TGTGCCAGCAGTGATCCCTCACTGGGGGGCTCCTAT. Translation: CASSDPSLGGSY. The entire CDR3 protein reads CASSDPSLGGSYEQYF. This chain uses TRBV13-3 with TRBJ2-7; 9 nucleotides agree with TRBD2. From the germline J gene comes the end of the CDR3, since the read stops 4 residues before it. The CDR3 extends over 16 amino acids. Per germline, CDR1 NNHDY and CDR2 SYVADS. The trim removed 1 base at V and 0 bases at J, leaving 5 bases unmatched.

Ten or more counts support this clone. Gene names refer to mouse genes. The CDR3 goes on 4 residues after the read ends, and that part is filled in from the germline J gene. This sequence joins TRBV13-3 and TRBJ2-3, with TRBD1 identical over 12 bases. CDR1 is NNHDY and CDR2 is SYVADS in the germline V gene. With V trimmed by 5 bases and J by 2 bases, 6 bases remained unmatched. The CDR3 has 16 residues. Partial CDR3 DNA: TGTGCCAGCAGCACCGGGACAGGGGGCCTTGCAGAA. Translation gives CASSTGTGGLAE. The CDR3 as a whole reads CASSTGTGGLAETLYF.

With respect to this clone: The listed genes are named as in mouse. The read ends 4 residues shy of where the CDR3 ends; the end is completed using the germline J gene. The genes are TRBV1 and TRBJ2-4; D not resolved. V was cut by 3 bases and J by 0 bases, with 10 bases left in between. CDR1 NSQYPW and CDR2 LRSPGD come from the germline V gene (reference sequence). The CDR3 runs to 15 residues. Here the CDR3 reads CTCSAATPSQNTLYF. The sequenced part of the CDR3 DNA is TGCACCTGCAGTGCCGCGACACCTAGTCAAAAC.

This clone is categorized as large (0.1 to 1%). Mouse gene names apply. With the read ending 4 residues before the CDR3 end, the germline J gene is used to fill in that end. This chain links TRBV16 with TRBJ2-7; tentatively, D is TRBD2 (6 bases). Germline CDR1 reads SGHSA; CDR2 reads FRNQAP. The CDR3 extends over 15 amino acids. Trimming took 0 bases from V and 0 from J, leaving 9 bases between them. The CDR3 spells CASSLDSWGSYEQYF. The sequenced part of the CDR3 DNA is TGTGCAAGCAGCTTAGACTCCTGGGGCTCCTAT.

This clone was recorded many times. Gene labels here are mouse ones. The CDR3 end lies 4 residues beyond the end of the read and is filled in from the germline J gene. The chain links TRBV13-2 to TRBJ2-7; 13 bases agree with TRBD2. Germline V gene data show CDR1 as NNHNN and CDR2 as SYGAGS (reference sequence). V was pared by 4 bases and J by 0 bases, with 4 bases of the junction left unmatched. CDR3 size: 16 residues. The CDR3 here is CASGPGLGGSSYEQYF. CDR3 bases read: TGTGCCAGCGGTCCGGGACTGGGGGGGAGCTCCTAT.

This clone was seen ten or more times. The listed genes are named as in mouse. The CDR3 goes on 4 residues after the read ends, and that part is filled in from the germline J gene. The chain employs TRBV1 and TRBJ2-7; D is possibly TRBD1 (5 bases). CDR3 length equals 13 residues. The germline V gene encodes CDR1 NSQYPW and CDR2 LRSPGD (reference sequence). Trimming removed 0 bases from V and 2 bases from J, with 5 bases in between. CDR3 bases read: TGCACCTGCAGTGCAGAGGACACCTAT. Its translation is CTCSAEDTY. The whole CDR3 reads CTCSAEDTYEQYF.

This clone occurred many times. Any gene name here is a mouse gene name. The CDR3 end lies 4 residues beyond the end of the read and is filled in from the germline J gene. The chain is built from TRBV13-3 and TRBJ2-4, with 11 positions matching TRBD2. Germline CDR1 and CDR2: NNHDY and SYVADS. J was trimmed by 3 bases and V by 2 bases; bases with no gene match: 2. The CDR3 is 15 residues long. CDR3 protein: CASSDDWGGQNTLYF. The sequenced CDR3 bases are TGTGCCAGCAGTGACGACTGGGGGGGGCAAAAC. Supplemented by reference TRBV13-3 and TRBJ2-4, the full variable domain reads EAAVTQSPRSKVAVTGGKVTLSCHQTNNHDYMYWYRQDTGHGLRLIHYSYVADSTEKGDIPDGYKASRPSQENFSLILELASLSQTAVYFCASSDDWGGQNTLYFGAGTRLSVL.

Within the sample, this clone is medium-sized (0.01 to 0.1%). The gene symbols are mouse symbols. The covered CDR3 bases are TGTGCTAGCAGTTCGGACAGTAACTATGCT. Its protein product is CASSSDSNYA. The full CDR3 sequence reads CASSSDSNYAEQFF. V gene TRBV17 combines with J gene TRBJ2-1; tentative D call: TRBD1 (6 bases). The sequenced fragment ends 4 residues before the CDR3 boundary, so the rest is inferred from the germline J gene. V lost 5 bases and J lost 0, with 8 bases in between. There are 14 residues in the CDR3. Germline CDR1 is MNHDT and CDR2 is YYDKIL.

In its sample, this clone was seen many times. The listed genes are named as in mouse. Read data end 4 residues before the CDR3 end; the end is taken from the germline J gene. The chain has TRBV1 and TRBJ2-7; possibly TRBD1 for D (6 bases). This CDR3 has 14 residues. Germline V CDR1 and CDR2: NSQYPW, LRSPGD (reference sequence). V lost 0 bases and J lost 2, with 8 bases in between. The part of the CDR3 DNA that was read is TGCACCTGCAGTGCAGATTGGACAGCCTAT. This codes for CTCSADWTAY. The full CDR3 protein reads CTCSADWTAYEQYF.

This clone counts as medium-sized. Any gene name here is a mouse gene name. The read ends 4 residues shy of where the CDR3 ends; the end is completed using the germline J gene. The chain links TRBV1 to TRBJ2-7, with D uncertain. CDR1 is NSQYPW, CDR2 LRSPGD, per germline (reference sequence). The CDR3 consists of 12 residues. The CDR3 loop reads CTCSAGQYEQYF. CDR3 DNA, as far as it was read: TGCACCTGCAGTGCAGGACAATAT.

The sample holds a few counts of this clone. Gene names and germline match the mouse. The missing CDR3 end, 4 residues past where the read stops, is filled in from the germline J gene. The chain uses TRBV13-2 and TRBJ2-7; 12 positions match TRBD2. The CDR3 loop spans 15 amino acids. Germline CDR1 and CDR2: NNHNN and SYGAGS (reference sequence). CDR3: CASGDGGTGGYEQYF. The CDR3 bases that were read are TGTGCCAGCGGTGATGGAGGGACTGGGGGGTAT.

This clone was recorded at least ten times. All gene names here are mouse names. The read ends 4 residues early relative to the CDR3; the germline J gene fills the gap. The J gene is TRBJ2-3, the V gene TRBV14; 8 bases line up with TRBD2. J was trimmed by 0 bases and V by 5 bases; bases with no gene match: 5. Germline V lookup: CDR1 SGHDT, CDR2 FRDEAV. CDR3 length equals 15 residues. This CDR3 reads CASRTGGSSAETLYF. The DNA read from the CDR3 is TGTGCCAGCAGAACTGGGGGCTCTAGTGCAGAA.

About this clone itself: Genes and germline come from the mouse. Incomplete CDR3 DNA: TGTGCCAGCAGCTTGGACAACTATAATTCGCCC. It yields the protein CASSLDNYNSP. In full, the CDR3 is CASSLDNYNSPLYF. The gene calls are TRBV4 and TRBJ1-6; D possibly corresponds to TRBD1 (5 bases). The CDR3 extends 3 residues past the end of the read, so its final part is completed from the germline J gene. TRBJ1-6 is known as an ORF, though its function is uncertain. V dropped 4 bases and J dropped 3 bases, with 7 bases sitting between them. CDR3 length equals 14 residues. The germline gives CDR1 LGHDT, CDR2 YNNKQL (reference sequence).

To note about this clone: All gene names here are mouse names. The CDR3 goes on 4 residues after the read ends, and that part is filled in from the germline J gene. The gene calls are TRBV4 and TRBJ2-5, with 9 positions matching TRBD2. This CDR3 is 15 amino acids long. After removal of 5 bases from V and 0 bases from J, the junction contained 3 bases not matched to a gene. CDR1 is LGHDT, CDR2 YNNKQL, per germline (reference sequence). The part of the CDR3 DNA that was read is TGTGCCAGCAGCCCCGACTGGGGGAACCAAGAC. Translated: CASSPDWGNQD. The complete CDR3 reads CASSPDWGNQDTQYF. The full variable domain, completed using reference TRBV4 and TRBJ2-5, is ETAVFQTPNYHVTQVGNEVSFNCKQTLGHDTMYWYKQDSKKLLKIMFSYNNKQLIVNETVPRRFSPQSSDKAHLNLRIKSVEPEDSAVYLCASSPDWGNQDTQYFGPGTRLLVL.

This clone occurred many times. Genes and germline come from the mouse. Sequencing ends 4 residues short of the CDR3 end; the germline J gene provides the rest. The chain links TRBV1 to TRBJ2-3; 10 bases are shared with TRBD2. This CDR3 comprises 16 residues. Losses at the gene ends were 0 bases for V and 1 base for J; bases not matched to a gene: 1. Germline values: CDR1 NSQYPW, CDR2 LRSPGD (reference sequence). The CDR3 protein is CTCSADLGGRAETLYF. The CDR3 DNA, read in part, is TGCACCTGCAGTGCAGATCTGGGGGGGCGTGCAGAA. Supplemented by reference TRBV1 and TRBJ2-3, the full variable domain reads VTLLEQNPRWRLVPRGQAVNLRCILKNSQYPWMSWYQQDLQKQLQWLFTLRSPGDKEVKSLPGADYLATRVTDTELRLQVANMSQGRTLYCTCSADLGGRAETLYFGSGTRLTVL.

This clone appeared many times. The listed genes are named as in mouse. The read halts 4 residues ahead of the CDR3 end, with the missing end drawn from the germline J gene. J is TRBJ2-3 and V is TRBV13-2; D call uncertain. V dropped 0 bases and J dropped 3 bases, with 5 bases sitting between them. Germline CDR1 reads NNHNN; CDR2 reads SYGAGS (reference sequence). The CDR3 is 13 residues long. This CDR3 reads CASGDGEAETLYF. Incomplete CDR3 DNA: TGTGCCAGCGGTGATGGGGAGGCAGAA.

This clone was found many times. Mouse gene names and germline throughout. The read comes to an end 4 residues before the CDR3 does, leaving the germline J gene to fill in the end. The sample has other DNA sequences that encode this CDR3 too. The genes are TRBV13-2 and TRBJ2-1; 8 bases are a match to TRBD1. The trim removed 5 bases at V and 4 bases at J, leaving 2 bases unmatched. Germline CDR1 NNHNN, CDR2 SYGAGS (reference sequence). The CDR3 has 13 amino acids. This CDR3 reads CASGGTGYAEQFF. CDR3 DNA (partial): TGTGCCAGCGGGGGGACAGGATATGCT.

Many counts were recorded for this clone. Germline and genes here are mouse. The covered CDR3 bases are TGTGCTAGCAGTACCCGGACTGTTAGTCAAAAC. Its protein product is CASSTRTVSQN. The full CDR3 reads CASSTRTVSQNTLYF. The chain links TRBV29 to TRBJ2-4; tentatively, D is TRBD2 (6 bases). Sequencing ends 4 residues short of the CDR3 end; the germline J gene provides the rest. This CDR3 is 15 amino acids long. Trimming shortened V by 5 bases and J by 0 bases, and 12 bases separated the two germline ends. Germline V gene data show CDR1 as MSHET and CDR2 as SYDVDS.

This clone rates as medium-sized. Gene names denote mouse genes. The read ends 4 residues before the CDR3 terminus; that terminus is restored from the germline J gene. The chain has TRBV13-3 and TRBJ2-3; 9 bases are a match to TRBD2. This CDR3 is 16 amino acids long. With V trimmed by 3 bases and J by 0 bases, 5 bases remained unmatched. The germline CDR1 and CDR2 sequences are NNHDY and SYVADS. The covered CDR3 bases are TGTGCCAGCAGTGCCGGGACTGGGCATAGTGCAGAA. It is translated as CASSAGTGHSAE. Given in full, the CDR3 is CASSAGTGHSAETLYF.

This clone is deemed medium-sized. Gene names are the mouse ones. The read ends 3 residues before the CDR3 terminus; that terminus is restored from the germline J gene. This sequence joins TRBV13-3 and TRBJ1-6, with 10 nucleotides matching TRBD1. TRBJ1-6 is sorted into the ORF group, with uncertain function. The trim removed 3 bases at V and 3 bases at J, leaving 0 bases unmatched. CDR1 is NNHDY and CDR2 is SYVADS in the germline V gene. The CDR3 is 15 residues long. The CDR3 is CASSGTGGYNSPLYF. CDR3 bases read: TGTGCCAGCAGTGGGACAGGGGGCTATAATTCGCCC.

Worth noting for this clone: Any gene name here is a mouse gene name. The CDR3 is cut off 4 residues early in the read; its end comes from the germline J gene. V and J are TRBV13-2 and TRBJ2-4, with 12 bases identical to TRBD1. Germline V gives CDR1 NNHNN, CDR2 SYGAGS (reference sequence). This CDR3 has 16 residues. Trimming removed 1 base from V and 2 bases from J; junction bases left unmatched: 2. The CDR3 DNA, read in part, is TGTGCCAGCGGTGATTGGGACAGGGGGCTTCAAAAC. Translating gives CASGDWDRGLQN. The complete CDR3 protein is CASGDWDRGLQNTLYF.

This clone was found many times. The gene names given are mouse names. Coverage ceases 4 residues before the CDR3 finishes, and the germline J gene fills in the end. This sequence joins TRBV31 and TRBJ2-4, with 10 positions matching TRBD2. CDR3 size: 14 residues. Germline CDR1 is GKSSPN and CDR2 is SITVG. The CDR3 is CAWSADWGENTLYF. The CDR3 bases that were read are TGTGCCTGGAGCGCAGACTGGGGGGAAAAC.

This clone is deemed medium-sized. Mouse germline and gene names are used. The CDR3 DNA, read in part, is TGTGCCAGCAGTTGGGGGACTGGGGGCTAT. This gives the protein CASSWGTGGY. The entire CDR3 sequence reads CASSWGTGGYEQYF. The chain carries TRBV14 and TRBJ2-7, with 11 bases lining up with TRBD2. The read stops 4 residues short of the end of the CDR3; the missing end is completed from the germline J gene. Germline CDR1 and CDR2: SGHDT and FRDEAV. This CDR3 comprises 14 residues. V lost 3 bases to trimming and J lost 3 bases; unmatched junction nucleotides: 2. Using reference TRBV14 and TRBJ2-7 for the parts outside the CDR3, the full variable domain is EAGVTQSPRYAVLQEGQAVSFWCDPISGHDTLYWYQQPRDQGPQLLVYFRDEAVIDNSQLPSDRFSAVRPKGTNSTLKIQSAKQGDTATYLCASSWGTGGYEQYFGPGTRLTVL.

This clone was seen ten or more times. Genes and germline are mouse. The read gets to within 4 residues of the CDR3 end, and the germline J gene fills in the rest. The chain joins TRBV13-3 to TRBJ2-1; 9 bases match TRBD1. The CDR3 totals 16 residues. V shed 2 bases and J 3 bases; nucleotides not matched to a gene: 6. Germline V gene sequence: CDR1 NNHDY, CDR2 SYVADS. The covered CDR3 bases are TGTGCCAGCAGTGAACGGGACAGGGCCCCCTATGCT. It encodes CASSERDRAPYA. The whole CDR3 reads CASSERDRAPYAEQFF.

This clone was observed a few times. Genes and germline come from the mouse. Sequencing ends 4 residues short of the CDR3 end; the germline J gene provides the rest. The chain joins TRBV19 to TRBJ2-5, with D tentatively TRBD2 (5 bases). Germline CDR1 and CDR2: FNHDT and SITEND (reference sequence). The CDR3 has 14 amino acids. V was pared by 0 bases and J by 3 bases, with 8 bases between. The part of the CDR3 DNA that was read is TGTGCCAGCAGTATAGGCTGGGTTCAAGAC. Translation gives CASSIGWVQD. The entire CDR3 sequence reads CASSIGWVQDTQYF.